These 21 T cell receptor beta chains were all obtained from the same sample, sequenced in a study of blood T cell repertoires in COVID-19. Repertoires were generated with immunoSEQ multiplex PCR, while TCRdb's copy carries only in-frame clones and drops some. The data show some 80,000 clones, with around four fifths seen just once and roughly a third held by the top ten. Sequenced material: peripheral blood. These receptors were obtained from a man aged 60 to 69 with COVID-19, enrolled during active disease.

The genes are TRBV6-5 and TRBJ2-5, with D hard to call. The CDR3 has 11 amino acids. The germline V gene has CDR1 MNHEY and CDR2 SVGAGI. The germline V and J ends were trimmed by 5 bases and 2 bases, with 3 bases remaining between them. This chain's CDR3 is CASSPQETQYF. The CDR3 nucleotides read TGTGCCAGCAGTCCACAAGAGACCCAGTACTTC.

In its sample, this clone was seen a few times. V is TRBV5-1 and J is TRBJ2-6; 8 bases line up with TRBD1. Germline V lookup: CDR1 SGHRS, CDR2 YFSETQ. V was pared by 4 bases and J by 0 bases, with 12 bases of the junction left unmatched. The CDR3 is 19 residues long. CDR3 in DNA: TGCGCCAGCAGCACTGTAGGAGGACAGGGCTTCTCTGGGGCCAACGTCCTGACTTTC. It yields the protein CASSTVGGQGFSGANVLTF.

This clone appeared once. The V gene is TRBV6-1, the J gene TRBJ2-3, with D uncertain. The V gene lost 2 bases and the J gene lost 0 bases, with 9 bases spanning the gap. The CDR3 consists of 15 residues. Germline V gene data show CDR1 as MNHNS and CDR2 as SASEGT. The CDR3 DNA reads as TGTGCCAGCAGTGAACCTCTCTATAGCACAGATACGCAGTATTTT. Protein product: CASSEPLYSTDTQYF.

The chain joins TRBV7-2 to TRBJ2-7, with D possibly matching TRBD1 (5 bases). The CDR3 loop spans 13 amino acids. Germline assignment: CDR1 SGHTA and CDR2 FQGNSA. Trimming removed 4 bases at V and 4 bases at J, with 11 bases between. CDR3 protein: CASSWGRRYEQYF. The CDR3 DNA reads TGTGCCAGCAGCTGGGGCCGGCGGTACGAGCAGTACTTC.

The CDR3 region is CASSDDRVGGYEQYF. DNA for the CDR3: TGTGCCAGCAGTGATGACAGGGTGGGGGGCTACGAGCAGTACTTC. V usage is TRBV25-1 and J usage is TRBJ2-7; D perhaps matches TRBD1 (7 bases). The CDR3 covers 15 residues. Trimming removed 3 bases at V and 3 bases at J, with 15 bases between. Germline CDR1 MGHDK, CDR2 SYGVNS.

The chain couples TRBV5-4 to TRBJ2-2; a weak D match, TRBD2 (6 bases). CDR3 length equals 15 residues. V was trimmed by 0 bases and J by 8 bases, leaving 14 bases between them. In germline, CDR1 is SGHNT, CDR2 YYREEE (reference sequence). The CDR3 nucleotides are TGTGCCAGCAGCTTGGTCTCGGGAGCCGAGGGGGAGCTGTTTTTT. It codes for CASSLVSGAEGELFF.

The chain couples TRBV7-8 to TRBJ2-5, with TRBD2 matching over 7 bases. V dropped 5 bases and J dropped 0; count of bases not matched to a gene: 9. The CDR3 is 16 residues long. Germline V gene lookup returns CDR1 SGHVS and CDR2 FQNEAQ. In DNA, the CDR3 is TGTGCCAGCAGCCCCGGGAGCGGGGTGAACCAAGAGACCCAGTACTTC. It encodes CASSPGSGVNQETQYF.

V and J are TRBV7-2 and TRBJ1-6; D is possibly TRBD1 (5 bases). The CDR3 extends over 16 amino acids. V lost 3 bases to trimming and J lost 2 bases, with 11 bases between them. Germline V CDR1 and CDR2: SGHTA, FQGNSA. The CDR3 DNA follows: TGTGCCAGCAGCTTGAGGGGACTAACCTATAATTCACCCCTCCACTTT. This translates into CASSLRGLTYNSPLHF.

This clone was counted only a few times. The chain recombines TRBV11-2 with TRBJ1-1, with TRBD1 as a possible D gene (5 bases). Germline assignment: CDR1 SGHAT and CDR2 FQNNGV. With 1 base removed from V and 1 base from J, the gap between germline ends came to 7 bases. This CDR3 region has 14 residues. The DNA for the CDR3 is TGTGCCAGCAGCTTAGGTACAGGGAACACTGAAGCTTTCTTT. Its protein product is CASSLGTGNTEAFF.

The count of this clone is one. The J gene is TRBJ1-1, the V gene TRBV6-2 or TRBV6-3; D gene uncertain. CDR1 and CDR2 (germline): MNHEY, SVGEGT. This CDR3 has 13 residues. V shed 6 bases and J shed 4 bases, with 12 bases lying between them. CDR3 loop: CASSLGRGTEAFF. CDR3 sequence (DNA): TGTGCCAGCAGCTTAGGGCGGGGCACTGAAGCTTTCTTT.

The genes are TRBV9 and TRBJ2-1, with 9 bases lining up with TRBD1. Trimming at V came to 4 bases and at J to 3 bases, leaving 5 bases not matched to a gene. The CDR3 runs 15 residues. Germline V gene sequence: CDR1 SGDLS, CDR2 YYNGEE. The CDR3 DNA sequence: TGTGCCAGCAGCCCAGGACAGGGGAGCTACAATGAGCAGTTCTTC. Its protein is CASSPGQGSYNEQFF.

The CDR3 region is CASSPGGAFNYGYTF. CDR3 coding DNA: TGTGCCAGCAGCCCTGGGGGGGCGTTTAACTATGGCTACACCTTC. The gene calls are TRBV11-3 and TRBJ1-2; weak D call: TRBD1 (6 bases). V lost 5 bases to trimming and J lost 1 base, with 14 bases between them. CDR3 length equals 15 residues. Germline V lookup: CDR1 SGHNT, CDR2 YENEEA.

The chain employs TRBV7-9 and TRBJ1-3; D unclear. V was pared by 2 bases and J by 0 bases, with 8 bases between. There are 15 residues in the CDR3. In germline, CDR1 is SEHNR, CDR2 FQNEAQ (reference sequence). CDR3 in amino acids: CASSLLRGSGNTIYF. The CDR3 nucleotides are TGTGCCAGCAGCTTATTACGGGGCTCTGGAAACACCATATATTTT. The full variable domain, with the rest looked up from reference TRBV7-9 and TRBJ1-3, is DTGVSQNPRHKITKRGQNVTFRCDPISEHNRLYWYRQTLGQGPEFLTYFQNEAQLEKSRLLSDRFSAERPKGSFSTLEIQRTEQGDSAMYLCASSLLRGSGNTIYFGEGSWLTVV.

This clone occurred once. V and J are TRBV18 and TRBJ1-3, with D unclear. The CDR3 covers 13 residues. Trimming shortened V by 2 bases and J by 6 bases, and 8 bases separated the two germline ends. CDR1 and CDR2 (germline): KGHSH, LQKENI. The CDR3 sequence: CASSPNSLNTIYF. In DNA, the CDR3 is TGTGCCAGCTCACCAAACAGTTTAAACACCATATATTTT. The complete variable domain, with remaining parts taken from reference TRBV18 and TRBJ1-3, reads NAGVMQNPRHLVRRRGQEARLRCSPMKGHSHVYWYRQLPEEGLKFMVYLQKENIIDESGMPKERFSAEFPKEGPSILRIQQVVRGDSAAYFCASSPNSLNTIYFGEGSWLTVV.

There are many counts of this clone. CDR3 in amino acids: CASSEASWTGTEAFF. The CDR3 DNA follows: TGTGCCAGCAGTGAAGCTAGTTGGACGGGGACTGAAGCTTTCTTT. The chain is built from TRBV2 and TRBJ1-1; D ambiguous. The CDR3 loop spans 15 amino acids. V was clipped by 0 bases and J by 5 bases, with 13 bases between them. Germline loops: CDR1 SNHLY, CDR2 FYNNEI.

V is TRBV10-3 and J is TRBJ2-4, with D uncertain. The germline V gene has CDR1 ENHRY and CDR2 SYGVKD. The V end was cut by 6 bases, the J end by 8 bases, with 8 bases between. The CDR3 is made up of 11 amino acids. CDR3 loop: CAISERDIQYF. The CDR3 nucleotides are TGTGCCATCAGCGAGAGAGACATTCAGTACTTC.

Points on this clone: At one of its ends the junction is not consistent with the germline gene, which may arise from a read error. V gene TRBV7-7 combines with J gene TRBJ2-7; TRBD1 matches 11 bases. The CDR3 consists of 14 residues. CDR1 and CDR2 (germline): SSHAT, FNYEAQ (reference sequence). The CDR3 DNA sequence: TGTGCTAGCAGCTCCGGGACAGGGGGCTACGAGCAGTACTTC. It encodes CASSSGTGGYEQYF.

The chain couples TRBV9 to TRBJ2-7; 7 bases match TRBD1. Looked up from germline, CDR1 is SGDLS and CDR2 is YYNGEE. This CDR3 region has 15 residues. V trimming: 4 bases; J trimming: 2 bases; junction bases outside the gene matches: 9. CDR3 amino acids: CASSFGQEGTYEQYF. CDR3 bases: TGTGCCAGCAGCTTTGGACAGGAAGGAACCTACGAGCAGTACTTC.

The chain combines TRBV19 with TRBJ1-1, with unresolved D. Trimming pared 5 bases from V and 11 bases from J, leaving 15 bases between. Per the germline V gene, CDR1 is LNHDA and CDR2 is SQIVND (reference sequence). CDR3 length: 12 residues. CDR3 sequence reads: CASSGDLLGAFF. CDR3 nucleotides: TGTGCCAGTAGTGGCGATTTGCTGGGCGCTTTCTTT.

The rearrangement links TRBV6-5 to TRBJ2-7; tentatively, D is TRBD2 (6 bases). The CDR3 loop spans 14 amino acids. V dropped 4 bases and J dropped 3 bases, with 13 bases sitting between them. From germline, CDR1 is MNHEY and CDR2 SVGAGI. The CDR3 region is CASSSAGSIYEQYF. The CDR3 region has the DNA TGTGCCAGCAGTTCCGCGGGGTCAATCTACGAGCAGTACTTC.

By share, this clone counts as medium-sized. The CDR3 bases are TGTGCCAGCAGTGAAGAAGCACAGGGAAGGGGTTCACCCCTCCACTTT. Its protein product is CASSEEAQGRGSPLHF. The gene calls are TRBV2 and TRBJ1-6; D might be TRBD1 (6 bases). V shed 1 base and J shed 9 bases, with 16 bases lying between them. The CDR3 loop spans 16 amino acids. Per the germline V gene, CDR1 is SNHLY and CDR2 is FYNNEI.